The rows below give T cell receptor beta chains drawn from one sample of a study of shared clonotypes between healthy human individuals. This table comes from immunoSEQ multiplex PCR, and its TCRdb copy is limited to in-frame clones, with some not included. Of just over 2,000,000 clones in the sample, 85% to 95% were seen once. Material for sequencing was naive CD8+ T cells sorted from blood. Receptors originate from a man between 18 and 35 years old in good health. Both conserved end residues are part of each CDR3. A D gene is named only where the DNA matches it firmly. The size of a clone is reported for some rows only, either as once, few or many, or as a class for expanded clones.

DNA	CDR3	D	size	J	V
TGCAGCGACGGACCGTATACGGGAGGCTACACCTTC	CSDGPYTGGYTF	-	-	TRBJ1-2	TRBV29-1
TGTGCCAGCAGCTTGGGTGGCGAGCAGTACTTC	CASSLGGEQYF	-	-	TRBJ2-7	TRBV5-4
TGTGCCAGCAGCTTCCGGGACAGGGACGATAATTCACCCCTCCACTTT	CASSFRDRDDNSPLHF	TRBD1	once	TRBJ1-6	TRBV7-9
TGTGCCAGTCGCGGGGCAGGCCAAGAGACCCAGTACTTC	CASRGAGQETQYF	-	-	TRBJ2-5	TRBV28
TGTGCCTGGAGTGTACCGGGGTTCCAAGAGACCCAGTACTTC	CAWSVPGFQETQYF	-	-	TRBJ2-5	TRBV30
TGTGCCAGCTGTGAGACAGGGGGGTACAATGAGCAGTTCTTC	CASCETGGYNEQFF	TRBD1	-	TRBJ2-1	TRBV2
TGTGCCAGCAGCTTAGAAGGGGTCGAGGATGACTATGGCTACACCTTC	CASSLEGVEDDYGYTF	-	once	TRBJ1-2	TRBV13
TGTGCCAGCAGTTCGCAGGGGCGGATGAACACTGAAGCTTTCTTT	CASSSQGRMNTEAFF	-	-	TRBJ1-1	TRBV27
TGTGCCATCAGTGAGTCGACGGGGGTCGGGACTGAAGCTTTCTTT	CAISESTGVGTEAFF	-	few	TRBJ1-1	TRBV10-3
TGTGCCACCAGCAGAGATCTGACCAGTGGAAACACCATATATTTT	CATSRDLTSGNTIYF	-	-	TRBJ1-3	TRBV15
TGCGCCAGCAGCCAAGATCGGAGTGGGGGCCAAGAGACCCAGTACTTC	CASSQDRSGGQETQYF	-	-	TRBJ2-5	TRBV4-1
TGTGCCAGCAACAGTAATACCGGGGAGCTGTTTTTT	CASNSNTGELFF	-	few	TRBJ2-2	TRBV6-1
TGTGCCAGCAGTTTATCGAGATACAATGAGCAGTTCTTC	CASSLSRYNEQFF	-	-	TRBJ2-1	TRBV27
TGTGCCACCAGCGAGGCAGTACTGAACACTGAAGCTTTCTTT	CATSEAVLNTEAFF	-	-	TRBJ1-1	TRBV15
TGTGCCAGCAGCGTAGATGACTCCCTCTCCTACGAGCAGTACTTC	CASSVDDSLSYEQYF	-	-	TRBJ2-7	TRBV9
TGCGCCAGCAGCTTCGCACTAGCGGGAGAAAGTTTTAGCTCCTACGAGCAGTACTTC	CASSFALAGESFSSYEQYF	TRBD2	-	TRBJ2-7	TRBV5-1
TGTGCCAGTAGTGCTGGGACGGGGTACGAGCAGTACTTC	CASSAGTGYEQYF	-	once	TRBJ2-7	TRBV19
TGCAGCGTGACCGGGACTAGCGGCTACGAGCAGTACTTC	CSVTGTSGYEQYF	TRBD2	once	TRBJ2-7	TRBV29-1
TGTGCCAGCAGCTTAGGGCTAGTAACTGAAGCTTTCTTT	CASSLGLVTEAFF	-	-	TRBJ1-1	TRBV7-9
TGTGCCAGCAGTTACTCCGAGGGACTGATCTACGAGCAGTACTTC	CASSYSEGLIYEQYF	-	-	TRBJ2-7	TRBV6-5
TGTGCCAGCCGTAGCGGGGGGACCTACGAGCAGTACTTC	CASRSGGTYEQYF	TRBD2	-	TRBJ2-7	TRBV13
TGTGCCAGCAGTTACTCGCCCCGCAGTGTGCAGTACTTC	CASSYSPRSVQYF	-	-	TRBJ2-7	TRBV6-5
TGCAGCGTTTTAACAGGCCTCCAAGAGACCCAGTACTTC	CSVLTGLQETQYF	-	-	TRBJ2-5	TRBV29-1
TGTGCCAGCAGCCGGGGACTAGCGGGAGGGCAAGAGACCCAGTACTTC	CASSRGLAGGQETQYF	TRBD2	-	TRBJ2-5	TRBV5-6
TGTGCCAGCAGTTGGCGGGTTGACACTGAAGCTTTCTTT	CASSWRVDTEAFF	-	-	TRBJ1-1	TRBV27
TGTGCCATCAGTGGCGGGACGGCTCAAGAAGCTTTCTTT	CAISGGTAQEAFF	-	-	TRBJ1-1	TRBV10-3
TGTGCCAGCAGTGAAATAGAACTAGCGGGGGAGACCTACGAGCAGTACTTC	CASSEIELAGETYEQYF	TRBD2	-	TRBJ2-7	TRBV2
TGTGCCAGCAGCTTAGTAGGGGTCTCCTACAATGAGCAGTTCTTC	CASSLVGVSYNEQFF	-	-	TRBJ2-1	TRBV11-2
TGTGCTAGTGGTTTGGCGACAGGGGCCTTGAACACCGGGGAGCTGTTTTTT	CASGLATGALNTGELFF	TRBD1	-	TRBJ2-2	TRBV12-5
TGCGCCAGCAGCTTGGCAGCCTCCTACGAGCAGTACTTC	CASSLAASYEQYF	-	few	TRBJ2-7	TRBV5-1
TGTGCCAGCAGTGAGGGCAGGGCCTACGAGCAGTACTTC	CASSEGRAYEQYF	-	-	TRBJ2-7	TRBV2
TGTGCCTGGGGACACGGCGGGGAGCTGTTTTTT	CAWGHGGELFF	-	-	TRBJ2-2	TRBV30
TGTGCCAGCAGCTTCTGGGCGGCTCCGGTTGTCCCCCAGCATTTT	CASSFWAAPVVPQHF	-	few	TRBJ1-5	TRBV5-6
TGCAGCGTTGGGACAGGGTATGAAAAACTGTTTTTT	CSVGTGYEKLFF	TRBD1	-	TRBJ1-4	TRBV29-1
TGTGCCAGCAGCCCACACTCCGGGATTAGCGTTGAGCAGTACTTC	CASSPHSGISVEQYF	-	-	TRBJ2-7	TRBV7-9
TGTGCCAGCAACTCCGGACAGGGGTCCTACAATGAGCAGTTCTTC	CASNSGQGSYNEQFF	TRBD1	-	TRBJ2-1	TRBV5-6
TGTGCCAGCAGCCCCCAGGGGCAGGGGGAGGATGAGCAGTTCTTC	CASSPQGQGEDEQFF	-	-	TRBJ2-1	TRBV13